This T cell receptor beta chain was recorded in a study of blood T cell repertoires in COVID-19. About the research overall: The analysed material was cDNA or gDNA that came from T cells, B-cell-depleted T cells, or PBMCs.

Germline assignment: CDR1 LNHDA and CDR2 SQIVND (reference sequence). This CDR3 is built from 13 residues. J gave up 6 bases and V 7 bases, and 3 bases lay outside the gene matches. Only in-frame clones appear in the TCRdb table, and some are missing; sequencing was by immunoSEQ multiplex PCR. The sample yields over 250,000 clones, roughly 80% seen once. The specimen was PBMCs or T cells enriched from blood (not recorded which). The sequence was collected from a man between 40 and 49 years old who had been exposed to COVID-19. V is TRBV19 and J is TRBJ2-7, with TRBD2 identical over 13 bases. Written as DNA, the CDR3 is TGTGCCAGTAAACTAGCGGGAGGGCGCGAGCAGTACTTC. Translating it yields CASKLAGGREQYF.